This passage covers 13 T cell receptor beta chains from one sample sequenced in a study of T cell responses to AZD1222 COVID-19 vaccine. Produced via immunoSEQ multiplex PCR; TCRdb's table is partial and in-frame only. The table includes more than 95,000 clones, approximately 80% detected once. Sequenced material: peripheral blood, taken 28 days after the second AZD1222 dose. Receptors originate from an adult who received the AZD1222 COVID-19 vaccine.

This chain uses TRBV6-5 with TRBJ1-6, with D unresolved. V dropped 4 bases and J dropped 3 bases, with 13 bases sitting between them. The CDR3 extends over 16 amino acids. Per the germline V gene, CDR1 is MNHEY and CDR2 is SVGAGI. The CDR3 sequence is CASSSGEEVYNSPLHF. In nucleotides, the CDR3 is TGTGCCAGCAGTTCCGGGGAGGAGGTCTATAATTCACCCCTCCACTTT.

On this clone itself: Within the sample, other DNA sequences also encode this same CDR3. The chain uses TRBV2 and TRBJ2-3; maybe TRBD1 (5 bases). Per germline, CDR1 SNHLY and CDR2 FYNNEI. Trimming left V 7 bases short and J 0 bases short, with 8 bases between. The CDR3 runs 13 residues. The CDR3 region is CASKRQSTDTQYF. The CDR3 bases are TGTGCCAGCAAGAGACAGAGCACAGATACGCAGTATTTT.

The chain employs TRBV11-2 and TRBJ1-3, with D hard to call. The germline V gene encodes CDR1 SGHAT and CDR2 FQNNGV. The CDR3 is 14 residues long. Trimming left V 2 bases short and J 2 bases short, with 7 bases between. The CDR3 bases are TGTGCCAGCAGCTTACGAGGAACTGGAAACACCATATATTTT. Its protein product is CASSLRGTGNTIYF.

This rearrangement joins TRBV27 to TRBJ1-2, with 8 positions matching TRBD1. The V gene end was trimmed by 3 bases and the J gene end by 8 bases; junction bases not matched to a gene: 14. The CDR3 has 16 amino acids. Germline assignment: CDR1 MNHEY and CDR2 SMNVEV (reference sequence). CDR3 sequence: CASSFTTGQGMAGYTF. The CDR3 coding sequence is TGTGCCAGCAGTTTCACAACCGGACAGGGAATGGCCGGCTACACCTTC.

The chain links TRBV28 to TRBJ1-4, with a tentative D call TRBD1 (5 bases). V was cut by 8 bases and J by 0 bases, with 10 bases left in between. Germline CDR1 MDHEN, CDR2 SYDVKM. CDR3 length: 14 amino acids. CDR3 loop: CASGGGATNEKLFF. Here the CDR3 DNA reads TGTGCCAGCGGGGGAGGGGCAACTAATGAAAAACTGTTTTTT.

The gene calls are TRBV9 and TRBJ2-3; no reliable D call. The length of the CDR3 is 15 residues. The V gene lost 2 bases and the J gene lost 1 base, with 11 bases spanning the gap. Germline V CDR1 and CDR2: SGDLS, YYNGEE. The CDR3 DNA sequence: TGTGCCAGCAGCGTTGAAGGGTACGGCACAGATACGCAGTATTTT. Protein sequence: CASSVEGYGTDTQYF.

This chain links TRBV3-1 (or the pseudogene TRBV3-2) with TRBJ2-2, with 9 bases matching TRBD2. The CDR3 consists of 14 residues. V lost 4 bases to trimming and J lost 3 bases; unmatched junction nucleotides: 0. Germline lookup yields CDR1 LGHDT and CDR2 YNNKEL (reference sequence). CDR3 nucleotides: TGTGCCAGCAGCCCTAGCGGGGACACCGGGGAGCTGTTTTTT. Amino acid sequence: CASSPSGDTGELFF.

This clone was observed a single time. The V gene is TRBV7-6, the J gene TRBJ2-1; 7 positions agree with TRBD2. There are 17 residues in the CDR3. Trimming cost V 1 base and J 9 bases; bases outside gene matches: 15. Germline values: CDR1 SGHVS, CDR2 FNYEAQ. The CDR3: CASSLGRWSSGFSEQFF. CDR3 in DNA: TGTGCCAGCAGCTTAGGGAGATGGAGTAGCGGGTTCTCTGAGCAGTTCTTC. The complete variable domain, with remaining parts taken from reference TRBV7-6 and TRBJ2-1, reads GAGVSQSPRYKVTKRGQDVALRCDPISGHVSLYWYRQALGQGPEFLTYFNYEAQQDKSGLPNDRFSAERPEGSISTLTIQRTEQRDSAMYRCASSLGRWSSGFSEQFFGPGTRLTVL.

In this sample, this clone turned up once. The chain is built from TRBV2 and TRBJ1-1; a possible D gene is TRBD1 (6 bases). This CDR3 region has 13 residues. Per the germline V gene, CDR1 is SNHLY and CDR2 is FYNNEI. The V gene lost 6 bases and the J gene lost 0 bases, with 8 bases spanning the gap. The CDR3 nucleotides are TGTGCCAGCAGGGACAGAATGAACACTGAAGCTTTCTTT. It translates to CASRDRMNTEAFF.

V gene TRBV19 combines with J gene TRBJ1-5; 7 positions match TRBD1. V shed 1 base and J 6 bases; nucleotides not matched to a gene: 6. Germline V gene sequence: CDR1 LNHDA, CDR2 SQIVND (reference sequence). The CDR3 extends over 15 amino acids. The CDR3 here is CASSIGQGGGQPQHF. The CDR3 nucleotides are TGTGCCAGTAGTATAGGACAGGGCGGGGGTCAGCCCCAGCATTTT.

This chain links TRBV2 with TRBJ1-5, with TRBD1 identical over 8 bases. The CDR3 totals 15 residues. Germline V CDR1 and CDR2: SNHLY, FYNNEI. The junction had 8 bases not matched to a gene; V was cut back by 4 bases and J by 6 bases. This chain's CDR3 is CASSVRQGARQPQHF. CDR3 DNA sequence: TGTGCCAGCAGTGTACGGCAGGGGGCTCGTCAGCCCCAGCATTTT.

The chain couples TRBV7-9 to TRBJ2-1; D unresolved. With 1 base removed from V and 4 bases from J, the gap between germline ends came to 5 bases. The germline CDR1 and CDR2 sequences are SEHNR and FQNEAQ (reference sequence). The CDR3 contains 13 residues. The CDR3 DNA sequence: TGTGCCAGCAGCTTAGGGAGATACAATGAGCAGTTCTTC. Translation: CASSLGRYNEQFF. Looking up the rest from reference TRBV7-9 and TRBJ2-1 gives the full variable domain: DTGVSQNPRHKITKRGQNVTFRCDPISEHNRLYWYRQTLGQGPEFLTYFQNEAQLEKSRLLSDRFSAERPKGSFSTLEIQRTEQGDSAMYLCASSLGRYNEQFFGPGTRLTVL.

J is TRBJ1-4 and V is TRBV18, with D hard to call. V lost 0 bases, J lost 7 bases, and 12 bases lay in between. Per germline, CDR1 KGHSH and CDR2 LQKENI. The CDR3 is 15 residues long. In nucleotides, the CDR3 is TGTGCCAGCTCACCACCGACCGGGCGGCGTGAAAAACTGTTTTTT. It encodes CASSPPTGRREKLFF.